Listed below are T cell receptor beta chains from one sample, sequenced in a study of radiation and T cells in renal cell carcinoma. Assay: immunoSEQ multiplex PCR; the TCRdb copy retains only in-frame clones and omits some. The table records 110,000 to 150,000 clones, over 65% of them present only once. Sample: blood, taken from a patient whose treatment included radiotherapy and nephrectomy. The receptors were gathered from a woman aged 45-60 years with renal cell carcinoma. The CDR3 runs from the conserved cysteine through the conserved F or W. A D gene is named only where the DNA matches it firmly. The size field is filled for only some rows; it gives once, few, many or a size class.

j_call d_call v_call clone_size cdr3_nt cdr3_aa
TRBJ2-1 TRBD2 TRBV25-1 - TGTGCCAGCAGTGAATGGTGGCGGGAGGGTGTAGGGAATGAGCAGTTCTTC CASSEWWREGVGNEQFF
TRBJ1-2 - TRBV9 - TGTGCCAGCAGCCCAGGTGGTGTAGAGTATGGCTACACCTTC CASSPGGVEYGYTF
TRBJ1-2 - TRBV5-6 few TGTGCCAGCAGCTCCGTCTCCGGCTATGGCTACACCTTC CASSSVSGYGYTF
TRBJ1-1 - TRBV2 few TGTGCCAGCCTGGTTGACAGCAACACTGAAGCTTTCTTT CASLVDSNTEAFF
TRBJ1-6 TRBD1 TRBV5-4 - TGTGCCAGCAGCTTAAGACAGGGAGATGCTTCACCCCTCCACTTT CASSLRQGDASPLHF
TRBJ2-7 - TRBV7-2 - TGTGCCAGCAGCTTGGGCGGGACGGCAGCTCCCGAGCAGTACTTC CASSLGGTAAPEQYF
TRBJ1-1 TRBD1 TRBV28 - TGTGCCAGCAGGGGGAGCGGGACAGCAATGAACACTGAAGCTTTCTTT CASRGSGTAMNTEAFF
TRBJ2-5 - TRBV6-5 - TGTGCCAGCAGTAGGTCTCCCTACCAAGAGACCCAGTACTTC CASSRSPYQETQYF
TRBJ2-5 TRBD2 TRBV6-5 - TGTGCCAGCAGTTACTCGCGGGGGGGCCTACAAGAGACCCAGTACTTC CASSYSRGGLQETQYF
TRBJ1-2 - TRBV6-5 once TGTGCCAGCAGCGCCCAGGAACACTATGGCTACACCTTC CASSAQEHYGYTF
TRBJ1-1 - TRBV19 few TGTGCCAGTAGTATGCGGACGGGGACTGAAGCTTTCTTT CASSMRTGTEAFF
TRBJ2-5 - TRBV18 - TGTGCCAGCTCACCACCGTCGGAGGGAGAGACCCAGTACTTC CASSPPSEGETQYF
TRBJ2-5 - TRBV5-1 - TGCGCCAGCAGGTTGGGCCTCCGGGCCGGAAGGTCTGAGACCCAGTACTTC CASRLGLRAGRSETQYF
TRBJ1-5 TRBD1 TRBV19 - TGTGCCAGTAGTGGGACAGGGGGACTGCAGCCCCAGCATTTT CASSGTGGLQPQHF
TRBJ2-2 - TRBV6-5 - TGTGCCAGCAGTTACTACGGACAGACGAACACCGGGGAGCTGTTTTTT CASSYYGQTNTGELFF
TRBJ1-2 - TRBV7-9 - TGTGCCAGCAGCCCCCAGCCGCCTGGCTACACCTTC CASSPQPPGYTF
TRBJ1-1 - TRBV7-9 - TGTGCCAGCAGCTTAGAATCAGGGGTAAACACTGAAGCTTTCTTT CASSLESGVNTEAFF
TRBJ1-5 - TRBV7-2 - TGTGCCAGCAGCCCCCGAGGGGAGCAGCCCCAGCATTTT CASSPRGEQPQHF
TRBJ1-6 - TRBV7-3 - TGTGCCAGCAGCTTAACCTCGAATTCACCCCTCCACTTT CASSLTSNSPLHF
TRBJ2-7 - TRBV30 - TGTGCCTGGAGAAACAGGGTGGGCGAGCAGTACTTC CAWRNRVGEQYF
TRBJ2-5 - TRBV30 - TGTGCCTGGAGTGTACCCTCCCGGGAGACCCAGTACTTC CAWSVPSRETQYF
TRBJ2-7 - TRBV5-1 - TGCGCCAGCAGCTTGGCACAGGGTAGCAGCGAGCAGTACTTC CASSLAQGSSEQYF
TRBJ2-5 - TRBV30 few TGTGCCTGGAATTCGGCGGACGGAGAGACCCAGTACTTC CAWNSADGETQYF
TRBJ1-2 - TRBV6-5 - TGTGCCAGCAGGCCACCGGGAAACTATGGCTACACCTTC CASRPPGNYGYTF
TRBJ2-1 TRBD2 TRBV19 - TGTGCCAGTAGTAAACGGGGGGTCTCCTACAATGAGCAGTTCTTC CASSKRGVSYNEQFF
TRBJ1-5 - TRBV6-1 - TGTGCCAGCAGGGAGAATCAGCCCCAGCATTTT CASRENQPQHF
TRBJ2-5 - TRBV7-2 - TGTGCCAGCAGCTTTGGCGGGCTTGAGACCCAGTACTTC CASSFGGLETQYF
TRBJ2-1 - TRBV7-9 - TGTGCCAGCAGCTTGCGTTATAGGGATAGTGAGCAGTTCTTC CASSLRYRDSEQFF
TRBJ2-7 TRBD1 TRBV6-5 - TGTGCCAGCAGTTTGCACCGGGACAGTCCCTACGAGCAGTACTTC CASSLHRDSPYEQYF
TRBJ2-2 - TRBV5-6 - TGTGCCAGCAGCTTGGCCATGGGTGTAGGTTATACCGGGGAGCTGTTTTTT CASSLAMGVGYTGELFF
TRBJ1-2 - TRBV19 few TGTGCCAGTGGCGGACGGCTTGGGGGCTACACCTTC CASGGRLGGYTF
TRBJ1-4 - TRBV7-2 once TGTGCCAGCAGCTTTGGGCAAACTCTAAGTGAAAAACTGTTTTTT CASSFGQTLSEKLFF
TRBJ1-5 - TRBV6-6 - TGTGCCAGCTTTTTGGATAGCAATCAGCCCCAGCATTTT CASFLDSNQPQHF
TRBJ1-6 - TRBV5-6 - TGTGCCAGCAGCTCCACCGGGCTGGGATCACCCCTCCACTTT CASSSTGLGSPLHF
TRBJ2-1 TRBD2 TRBV7-2 - TGTGCCAGCAGCTTTATGGGGAGGGCATCGGACAATGAGCAGTTCTTC CASSFMGRASDNEQFF
TRBJ1-4 TRBD1 TRBV7-2 - TGTGCCAGCAGCTTAACAGGGGTAGTGGGTGAAAAACTGTTTTTT CASSLTGVVGEKLFF
TRBJ2-7 - TRBV9 - TGTGCCAGCAGCGTAGGGGGCCTAAACTACGAGCAGTACTTC CASSVGGLNYEQYF
TRBJ1-2 - TRBV28 - TGTGCCAGCACCTGGGGGGGTCCCCTTAACTATGGCTACACCTTC CASTWGGPLNYGYTF
TRBJ1-6 - TRBV9 - TGTGCCAGCAGCACTCCGACAGGAGGTTTCTATAATTCACCCCTCCACTTT CASSTPTGGFYNSPLHF
TRBJ2-1 - TRBV25-1 - TGTGCCAGCCATCACTACAATGAGCAGTTCTTC CASHHYNEQFF
TRBJ1-1 - TRBV19 - TGTGCCAGTAGTATAGCCGTTAGTAGTACTGAAGCTTTCTTT CASSIAVSSTEAFF
TRBJ2-2 TRBD2 TRBV9 - TGTGCCAGCAGCACGACTAGCGGGGGGAACACCGGGGAGCTGTTTTTT CASSTTSGGNTGELFF
TRBJ1-2 - TRBV6-1 - TGTGCCAGCACCGAAAGTCCTAACTATGGCTACACCTTC CASTESPNYGYTF
TRBJ2-7 TRBD2 TRBV28 - TGTGCCAGCAGTTTAATATCTAGCGGGAGGGATGAGCAGTACTTC CASSLISSGRDEQYF
TRBJ2-5 - TRBV7-9 - TGTGCCAGCAGCCGAGGGTCTCGAGAGACCCAGTACTTC CASSRGSRETQYF
TRBJ1-3 - TRBV1 - TGCACCAGCAGCCAAATGACGCCAATCTCTGGAAACACCATATATTTT CTSSQMTPISGNTIYF
TRBJ2-5 TRBD1 TRBV9 - TGTGCCAGCAAGGCTGGGGACAGGGGGCGAGAGACCCAGTACTTC CASKAGDRGRETQYF
TRBJ1-4 - TRBV5-4 - TGTGCCAGCAGTCAATCCGGGAGAGTTAATGAAAAACTGTTTTTT CASSQSGRVNEKLFF
TRBJ2-4 TRBD2 TRBV27 - TGTGCCAGCAGTGACGGACTAGCGGGAGCCAAAAACATTCAGTACTTC CASSDGLAGAKNIQYF
TRBJ1-4 - TRBV4-3 - TGCGCCAGCAGCCAAGATGTAGGAGGCAATGAAAAACTGTTTTTT CASSQDVGGNEKLFF